This T cell receptor (beta chain) is from a study of blood T cells in healthy people across ages. Findings and caveats of the study: Nothing was known about donor CMV status, and this possibly confounded expanded clonotype changes.

The germline gives CDR1 SEHNR, CDR2 FQNEAQ (reference sequence). This CDR3 comprises 14 residues. A word on this clonotype: Its antigen is not identified. An end of the junction does not agree with germline; a read error may underlie this.

Sample-barcoded 5' priming and a J-beta primer mix drove a second PCR of 7 to 11 cycles. TCRdb reprocessed the 5' RACE reads with MiXCR, giving one entry per CDR3 protein. This table has some 920,000 distinct CDR3 sequences, just over 50% appearing once. V usage is TRBV7-9 and J usage is TRBJ1-5; D ambiguous. Sequenced sample: blood. This clonotype originated in a woman between 55 and 75 years old in good health. The CDR3, as DNA: TGTGCCCGCAGCCTAACATACAGCAATCAGCCCCAGCATTTT. Translating gives CARSLTYSNQPQHF.